What follows describes a single T cell receptor beta chain. What it recognizes is unknown. The data stem from a study of a mutant IDH1 vaccine in newly diagnosed glioma. Stated time point: week 11, during vaccination. In every dose of vaccine, 300 ug of mutant IDH1 20-mer peptide was given alongside topical imiquimod. Germline V gene data show CDR1 as SGHRS and CDR2 as YFSETQ. The CDR3 spans 15 residues. V shed 0 bases and J shed 9 bases, with 13 bases lying between them. Profiling relied on immunoSEQ multiplex PCR, and the TCRdb table lists in-frame clones only, not all of them. The sample has 55,000 to 70,000 clones, about 91% seen once.

This chain joins TRBV5-1 and TRBJ1-6; TRBD1 is a possible D gene (5 bases). This clonotype was sampled from a middle-aged man with glioma. The sample consisted of PBMCs, taken from a glioma patient whose treatment included an IDH1 peptide vaccine. CDR3 nucleotides: TGCGCCAGCAGCTTGGGAGGGGAAGGTATTTCACCCCTCCACTTT. It encodes CASSLGGEGISPLHF.